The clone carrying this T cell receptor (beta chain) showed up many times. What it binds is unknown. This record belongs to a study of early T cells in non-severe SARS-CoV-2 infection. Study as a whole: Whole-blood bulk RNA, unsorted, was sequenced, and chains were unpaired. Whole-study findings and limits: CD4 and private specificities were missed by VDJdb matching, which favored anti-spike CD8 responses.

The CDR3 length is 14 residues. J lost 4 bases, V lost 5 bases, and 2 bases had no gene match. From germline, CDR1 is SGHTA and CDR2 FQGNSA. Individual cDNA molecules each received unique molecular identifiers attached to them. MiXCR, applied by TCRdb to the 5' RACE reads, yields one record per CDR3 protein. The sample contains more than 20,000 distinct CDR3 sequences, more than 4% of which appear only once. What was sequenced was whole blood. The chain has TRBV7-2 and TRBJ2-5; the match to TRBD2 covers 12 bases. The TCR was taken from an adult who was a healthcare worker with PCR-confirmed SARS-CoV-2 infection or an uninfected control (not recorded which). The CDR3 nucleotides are TGTGCCAGCAGCATACTAGCGGGGGGAGAGACCCAGTACTTC. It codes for CASSILAGGETQYF.